Below, 7 T cell receptor beta chains from the same sample are listed, as sequenced in a study of cytomegalovirus exposure and HLA in healthy donors. Primers: 60 Vbeta forward and 13 Jbeta reverse. Sequencing used immunoSEQ multiplex PCR; TCRdb keeps in-frame clones, though not all of them. The data hold around 130,000 clones, with around three quarters observed a single time. The sample comprised PBMCs. These receptors came from a male donor in good health and CMV-seronegative.

The CDR3 bases are TGTGCCAGCAGCGGACGCCTATCCAGGACAGTAGTCTCCGAGCAGTACTTC. Its protein product is CASSGRLSRTVVSEQYF. V gene TRBV7-8 combines with J gene TRBJ2-7; TRBD1 might be the D (6 bases). CDR1 is SGHVS, CDR2 FQNEAQ, per germline. With 5 bases removed from V and 6 bases from J, the gap between germline ends came to 26 bases. CDR3 length: 17 amino acids.

The chain's CDR3 is CASSVGNRDNQPQHF. In nucleotides, the CDR3 is TGTGCCAGCAGCGTAGGCAACAGGGACAATCAGCCCCAGCATTTT. The J gene is TRBJ1-5, the V gene TRBV9, with D tentatively TRBD1 (6 bases). Germline CDR1 reads SGDLS; CDR2 reads YYNGEE. The germline V and J ends were trimmed by 0 bases and 3 bases, with 10 bases remaining between them. The CDR3 is made up of 15 amino acids.

Only a few counts were recorded for this clone. The chain combines TRBV19 with TRBJ2-7; maybe TRBD1 (6 bases). The germline gives CDR1 LNHDA, CDR2 SQIVND (reference sequence). The CDR3 sequence is 14 residues long. V lost 8 bases and J lost 2, with 16 bases in between. As DNA, the CDR3 is TGTGCCAGTCAACAGGGCAACACCGCCTACGAGCAGTACTTC. It specifies CASQQGNTAYEQYF. Full variable domain (remainder filled in from reference TRBV19 and TRBJ2-7): DGGITQSPKYLFRKEGQNVTLSCEQNLNHDAMYWYRQDPGQGLRLIYYSQIVNDFQKGDIAEGYSVSREKKESFPLTVTSAQKNPTAFYLCASQQGNTAYEQYFGPGTRLTVT.

The genes are TRBV9 and TRBJ1-4, with 8 bases matching TRBD1. The CDR3 has 14 amino acids. Germline CDR1 reads SGDLS; CDR2 reads YYNGEE. The J segment lost 7 bases and the V segment lost 3 bases, leaving 5 bases of the junction unmatched. CDR3 in amino acids: CASSETGGGEKLFF. The CDR3 bases are TGTGCCAGCAGCGAAACAGGGGGTGGTGAAAAACTGTTTTTT.

The chain has TRBV5-1 and TRBJ2-5; 10 bases map to TRBD2. The end of the DNA is better explained by TRBJ2-7, so the J call may be wrong. The CDR3 has 16 amino acids. CDR1 is SGHRS and CDR2 is YFSETQ in the germline V gene. The CDR3 nucleotides read TGCGCCAGCAGCCCAATCGGACTAGCGGAGGCCTACGAGCAGTACTTC. Protein product: CASSPIGLAEAYEQYF.

The chain couples TRBV5-1 to TRBJ2-2; D possibly corresponds to TRBD2 (6 bases). This CDR3 has 16 residues. The V end was cut by 3 bases, the J end by 0 bases, with 12 bases between. Germline lookup yields CDR1 SGHRS and CDR2 YFSETQ. The CDR3 spells CASSSGTRANTGELFF. The CDR3 bases are TGCGCCAGCAGCTCCGGGACTCGGGCGAACACCGGGGAGCTGTTTTTT.

This rearrangement joins TRBV15 to TRBJ2-1, with 12 bases fitting TRBD2. The CDR3 contains 19 residues. Germline CDR1 reads LNHNV; CDR2 reads YYDKDF (reference sequence). V was clipped by 4 bases and J by 0 bases; unmatched bases: 10. This CDR3 reads CATSTTGTSGPSSYNEQFF. The CDR3 DNA is TGTGCCACCAGCACGACCGGGACTAGCGGGCCCAGCTCCTACAATGAGCAGTTCTTC.